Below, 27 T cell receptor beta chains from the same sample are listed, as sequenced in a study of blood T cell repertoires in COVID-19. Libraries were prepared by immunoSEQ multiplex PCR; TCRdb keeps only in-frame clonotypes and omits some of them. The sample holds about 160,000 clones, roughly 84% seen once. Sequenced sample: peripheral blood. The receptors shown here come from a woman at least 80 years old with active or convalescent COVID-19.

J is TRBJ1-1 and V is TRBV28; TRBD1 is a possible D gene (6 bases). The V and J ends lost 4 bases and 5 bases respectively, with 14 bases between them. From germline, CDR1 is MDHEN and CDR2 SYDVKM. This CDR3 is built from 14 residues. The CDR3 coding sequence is TGTGCCAGCAGTTACAGGGTGATAAGGACTGAAGCTTTCTTT. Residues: CASSYRVIRTEAFF.

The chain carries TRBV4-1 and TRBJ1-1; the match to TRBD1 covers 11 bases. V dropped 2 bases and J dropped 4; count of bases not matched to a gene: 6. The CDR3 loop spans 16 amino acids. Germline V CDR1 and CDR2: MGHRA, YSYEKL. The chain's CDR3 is CASSQQRGTGGTEAFF. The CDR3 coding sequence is TGCGCCAGCAGCCAACAGAGAGGGACAGGGGGCACTGAAGCTTTCTTT.

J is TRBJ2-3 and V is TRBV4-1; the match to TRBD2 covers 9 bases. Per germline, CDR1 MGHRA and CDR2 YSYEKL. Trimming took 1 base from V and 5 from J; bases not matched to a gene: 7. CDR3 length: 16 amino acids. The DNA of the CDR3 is TGCGCCAGCAGCCAAGGAATAGCGGGAGCGGGAGATACGCAGTATTTT. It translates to CASSQGIAGAGDTQYF.

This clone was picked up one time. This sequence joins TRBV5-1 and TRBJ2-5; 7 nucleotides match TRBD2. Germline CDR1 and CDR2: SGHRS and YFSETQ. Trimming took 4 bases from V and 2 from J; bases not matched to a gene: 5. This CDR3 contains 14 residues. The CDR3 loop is CASSLGGGQETQYF. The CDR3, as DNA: TGCGCCAGCAGCCTGGGGGGGGGTCAAGAGACCCAGTACTTC. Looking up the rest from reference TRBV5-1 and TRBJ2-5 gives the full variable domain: KAGVTQTPRYLIKTRGQQVTLSCSPISGHRSVSWYQQTPGQGLQFLFEYFSETQRNKGNFPGRFSGRQFSNSRSEMNVSTLELGDSALYLCASSLGGGQETQYFGPGTRLLVL.

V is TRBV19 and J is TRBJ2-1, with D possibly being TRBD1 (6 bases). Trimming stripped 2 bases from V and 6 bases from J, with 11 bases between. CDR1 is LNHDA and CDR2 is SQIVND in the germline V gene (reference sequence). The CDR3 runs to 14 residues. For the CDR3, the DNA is TGTGCCAGTAGTATAAACAGGGTTGGCAATGAGCAGTTCTTC. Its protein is CASSINRVGNEQFF.

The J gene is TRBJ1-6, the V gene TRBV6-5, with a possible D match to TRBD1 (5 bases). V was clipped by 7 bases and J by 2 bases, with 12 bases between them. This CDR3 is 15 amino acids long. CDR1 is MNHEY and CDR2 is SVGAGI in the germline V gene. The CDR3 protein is CASNPRGTYNSPLHF. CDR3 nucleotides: TGTGCCAGCAACCCTAGGGGAACCTATAATTCACCCCTCCACTTT.

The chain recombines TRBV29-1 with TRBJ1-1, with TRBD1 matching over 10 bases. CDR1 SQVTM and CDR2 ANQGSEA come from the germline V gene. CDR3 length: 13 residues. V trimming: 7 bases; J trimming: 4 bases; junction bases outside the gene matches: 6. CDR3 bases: TGCAGCGCCCTAGGACAGGGGGGCACTGAAGCTTTCTTT. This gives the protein CSALGQGGTEAFF.

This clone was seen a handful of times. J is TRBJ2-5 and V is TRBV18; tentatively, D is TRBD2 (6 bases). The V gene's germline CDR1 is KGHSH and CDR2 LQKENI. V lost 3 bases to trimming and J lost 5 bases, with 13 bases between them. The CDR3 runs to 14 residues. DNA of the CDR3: TGTGCCAGCTCACCTGCGGGACTCTCGGAGACCCAGTACTTC. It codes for CASSPAGLSETQYF.

The CDR3 loop reads CASSIRDRGPHNEQFF. The CDR3 nucleotides read TGCGCCAGCAGCATACGGGACAGGGGGCCCCACAATGAGCAGTTCTTC. The rearrangement links TRBV4-1 to TRBJ2-1; TRBD1 aligns across 12 bases. J lost 5 bases, V lost 5 bases, and 7 bases had no gene match. CDR1 and CDR2 from the germline V gene are MGHRA and YSYEKL. The CDR3 runs 16 residues.

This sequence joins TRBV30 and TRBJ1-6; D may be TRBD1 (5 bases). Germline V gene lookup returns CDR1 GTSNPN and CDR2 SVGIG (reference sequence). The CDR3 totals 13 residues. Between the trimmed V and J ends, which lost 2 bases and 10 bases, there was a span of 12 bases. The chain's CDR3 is CAWSTLGESPLHF. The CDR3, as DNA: TGTGCCTGGAGTACCCTAGGGGAATCACCCCTCCACTTT.

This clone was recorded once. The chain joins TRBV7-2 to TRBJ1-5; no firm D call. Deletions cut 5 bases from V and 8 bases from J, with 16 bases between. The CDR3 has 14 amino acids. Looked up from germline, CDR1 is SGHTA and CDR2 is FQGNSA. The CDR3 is CASSRREGLEPQHF. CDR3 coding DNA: TGTGCCAGCAGCCGCCGGGAGGGCTTGGAGCCCCAGCATTTT.

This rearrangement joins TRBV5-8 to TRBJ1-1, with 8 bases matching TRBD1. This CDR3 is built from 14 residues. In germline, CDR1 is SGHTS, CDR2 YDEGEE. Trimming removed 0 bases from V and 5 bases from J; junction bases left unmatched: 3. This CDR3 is CASSLGQGPTEAFF. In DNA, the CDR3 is TGTGCCAGCAGCTTGGGACAGGGGCCGACTGAAGCTTTCTTT.

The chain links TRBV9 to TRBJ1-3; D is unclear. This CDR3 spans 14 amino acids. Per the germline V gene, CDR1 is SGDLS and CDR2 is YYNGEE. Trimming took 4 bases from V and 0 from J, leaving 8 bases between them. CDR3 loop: CASSLELSGNTIYF. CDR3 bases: TGTGCCAGCAGCCTCGAACTCTCTGGAAACACCATATATTTT.

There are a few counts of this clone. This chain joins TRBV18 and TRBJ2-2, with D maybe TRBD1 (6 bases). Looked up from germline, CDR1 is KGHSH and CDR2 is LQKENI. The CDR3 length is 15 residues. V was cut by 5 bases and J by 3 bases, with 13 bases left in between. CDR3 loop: CASSTRQADTGELFF. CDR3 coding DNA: TGTGCCAGCTCAACCCGACAGGCCGACACCGGGGAGCTGTTTTTT.

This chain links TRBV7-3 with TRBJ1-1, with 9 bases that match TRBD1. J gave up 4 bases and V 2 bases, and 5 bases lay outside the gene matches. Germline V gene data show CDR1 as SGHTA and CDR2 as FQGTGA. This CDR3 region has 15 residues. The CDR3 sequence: CASSLEGTGSTEAFF. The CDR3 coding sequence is TGTGCCAGCAGCTTAGAGGGGACAGGGAGCACTGAAGCTTTCTTT.

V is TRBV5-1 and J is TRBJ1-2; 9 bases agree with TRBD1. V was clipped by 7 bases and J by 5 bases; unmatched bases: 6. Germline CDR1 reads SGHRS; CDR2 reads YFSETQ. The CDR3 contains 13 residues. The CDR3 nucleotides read TGCGCCAGCCGCGAGGACAGGGGATATGGCTACACCTTC. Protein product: CASREDRGYGYTF.

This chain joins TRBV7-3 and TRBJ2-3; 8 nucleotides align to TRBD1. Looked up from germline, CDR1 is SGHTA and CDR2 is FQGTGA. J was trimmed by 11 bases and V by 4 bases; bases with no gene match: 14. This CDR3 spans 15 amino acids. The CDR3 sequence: CASSSGRTGNLRQYF. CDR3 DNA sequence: TGTGCCAGCAGCTCTGGTCGGACAGGGAATTTGAGGCAGTATTTT.

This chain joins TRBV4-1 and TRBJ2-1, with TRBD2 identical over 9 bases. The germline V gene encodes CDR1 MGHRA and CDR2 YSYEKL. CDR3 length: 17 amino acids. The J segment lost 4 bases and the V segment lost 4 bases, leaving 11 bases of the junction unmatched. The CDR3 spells CASSPRLAEGVYNEQFF. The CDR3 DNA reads TGCGCCAGCAGCCCGCGACTAGCGGAGGGGGTTTACAATGAGCAGTTCTTC.

CDR3 sequence: CAWQSSSWSETQYF. The DNA for the CDR3 is TGTGCCTGGCAGAGCTCTAGTTGGTCAGAGACCCAGTACTTC. The chain employs TRBV30 and TRBJ2-5; no reliable D call. V was cut by 5 bases and J by 4 bases, with 17 bases left in between. CDR1 is GTSNPN and CDR2 is SVGIG in the germline V gene (reference sequence). There are 14 residues in the CDR3.

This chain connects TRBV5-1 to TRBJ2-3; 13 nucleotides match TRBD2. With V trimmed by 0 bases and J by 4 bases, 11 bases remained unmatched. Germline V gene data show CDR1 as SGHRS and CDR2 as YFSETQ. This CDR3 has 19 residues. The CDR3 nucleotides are TGCGCCAGCAGCTTGGTTGTGGGGTCACTAGCGGGAGGGCCAGATACGCAGTATTTT. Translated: CASSLVVGSLAGGPDTQYF.

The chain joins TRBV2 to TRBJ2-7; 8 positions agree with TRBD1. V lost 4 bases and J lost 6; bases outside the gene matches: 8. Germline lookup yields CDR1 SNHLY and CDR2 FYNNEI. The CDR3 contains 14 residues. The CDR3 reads CASSVGTGGIEQYF. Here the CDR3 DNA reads TGTGCCAGCAGTGTGGGGACAGGCGGAATCGAGCAGTACTTC.

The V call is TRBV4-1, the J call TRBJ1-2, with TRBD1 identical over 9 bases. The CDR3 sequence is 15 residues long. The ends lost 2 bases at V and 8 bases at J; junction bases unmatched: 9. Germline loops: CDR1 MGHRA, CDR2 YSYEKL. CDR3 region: CASSQRDREVGGYTF. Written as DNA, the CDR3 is TGCGCCAGCAGCCAAAGGGACAGGGAGGTAGGGGGCTACACCTTC.

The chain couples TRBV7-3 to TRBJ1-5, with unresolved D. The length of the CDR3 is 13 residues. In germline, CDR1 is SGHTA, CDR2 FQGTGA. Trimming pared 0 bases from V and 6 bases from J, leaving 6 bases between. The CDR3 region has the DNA TGTGCCAGCAGCTTAACAGCGGGTCAGCCCCAGCATTTT. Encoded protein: CASSLTAGQPQHF.

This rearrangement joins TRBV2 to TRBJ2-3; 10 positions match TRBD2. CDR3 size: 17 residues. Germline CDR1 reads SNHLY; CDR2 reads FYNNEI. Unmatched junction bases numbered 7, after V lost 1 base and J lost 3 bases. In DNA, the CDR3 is TGTGCCAGCAGTGAAGGGTGGCTAGCGGGAGTTACAGATACGCAGTATTTT. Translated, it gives CASSEGWLAGVTDTQYF.

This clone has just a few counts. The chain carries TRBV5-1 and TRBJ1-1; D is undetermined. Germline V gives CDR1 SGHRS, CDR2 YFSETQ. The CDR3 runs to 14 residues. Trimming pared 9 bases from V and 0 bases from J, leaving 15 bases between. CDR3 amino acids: CANPLYKLNTEAFF. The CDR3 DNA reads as TGCGCCAACCCGCTTTACAAGTTGAACACTGAAGCTTTCTTT.

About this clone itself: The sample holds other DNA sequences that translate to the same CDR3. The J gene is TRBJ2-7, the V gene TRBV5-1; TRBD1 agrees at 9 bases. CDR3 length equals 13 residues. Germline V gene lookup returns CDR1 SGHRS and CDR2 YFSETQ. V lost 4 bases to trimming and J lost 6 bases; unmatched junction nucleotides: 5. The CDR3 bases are TGCGCCAGCAGCGGGGGACAGGGAGGCGAGCAGTACTTC. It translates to CASSGGQGGEQYF.

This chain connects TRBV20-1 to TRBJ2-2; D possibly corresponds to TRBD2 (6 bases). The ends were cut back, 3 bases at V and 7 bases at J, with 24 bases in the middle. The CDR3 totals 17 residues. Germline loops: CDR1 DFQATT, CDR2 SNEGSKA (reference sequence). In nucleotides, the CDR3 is TGCAGTGCTAGTGTGGGGTTAATGTATCGGGAGAACGGGGAGCTGTTTTTT. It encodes CSASVGLMYRENGELFF.